The 32 T cell receptor beta chains below all came from one sample that was sequenced in a study of CD8 T cells in ankylosing spondylitis. MiXCR, run by TCRdb on the 5' RACE reads, gives a single entry per CDR3 protein. The profile shows around 29,000 distinct CDR3 sequences, 5.3% of them singletons. Sequencing was done on a sample of blood, either unsorted or a sorted T cell fraction (not recorded which). These receptor sequences come from a female donor with ankylosing spondylitis or in good health (not recorded which).

This clonotype appeared many times. The V gene is TRBV9, the J gene TRBJ2-2; perhaps TRBD1 as D (6 bases). The germline CDR1 and CDR2 sequences are SGDLS and YYNGEE. The CDR3 has 15 residues. Trimming took 4 bases from V and 1 from J, leaving 11 bases between them. CDR3 loop: CASSPRRGNTGELFF. The CDR3 nucleotides are TGTGCCAGCAGCCCCCGCAGGGGGAACACCGGGGAGCTGTTTTTT.

In this sample, this clonotype turned up many times. The V call is TRBV9, the J call TRBJ2-2, with 8 nucleotides matching TRBD2. Trimming cost V 6 bases and J 5 bases; bases outside gene matches: 6. Germline loops: CDR1 SGDLS, CDR2 YYNGEE. The CDR3 has 14 amino acids. Here the CDR3 reads CASTGTSITGELFF. The CDR3 bases are TGTGCCAGCACCGGGACTAGTATAACCGGGGAGCTGTTTTTT.

This clonotype was seen at least ten times. The rearrangement links TRBV9 to TRBJ2-5, with a weak D call TRBD1 (6 bases). Germline values: CDR1 SGDLS, CDR2 YYNGEE. The V end lost 2 bases, the J end lost 3 bases, and 8 bases lay between the germline ends. The CDR3 is 13 residues long. The CDR3 region has the DNA TGTGCCAGCAGCGTCACAGGGAAAGAGACCCAGTACTTC. It codes for CASSVTGKETQYF.

This chain joins TRBV9 and TRBJ2-2; possibly TRBD2 for D (6 bases). Trimming removed 5 bases at V and 4 bases at J, with 9 bases between. The CDR3 is 13 residues long. In germline, CDR1 is SGDLS, CDR2 YYNGEE. CDR3 protein: CASRRGVTGELFF. The CDR3 nucleotides read TGTGCCAGCAGGCGGGGAGTCACCGGGGAGCTGTTTTTT. Looking up the rest from reference TRBV9 and TRBJ2-2 gives the full variable domain: DSGVTQTPKHLITATGQRVTLRCSPRSGDLSVYWYQQSLDQGLQFLIQYYNGEERAKGNILERFSAQQFPDLHSELNLSSLELGDSALYFCASRRGVTGELFFGEGSRLTVL.

This clonotype was detected many times. The chain has TRBV9 and TRBJ2-2; a possible D gene is TRBD2 (7 bases). CDR1 and CDR2 (germline): SGDLS, YYNGEE. This CDR3 is 15 amino acids long. Trimming took off 3 bases at V and 1 base at J, with 10 bases between the two ends. The CDR3 loop is CASSGGGRNTGELFF. For the CDR3, the DNA is TGTGCCAGCAGCGGGGGGGGGCGGAACACCGGGGAGCTGTTTTTT.

Ten or more counts support this clonotype. J is TRBJ2-3 and V is TRBV21-1; TRBD2 is the table's D call and was not checked against the DNA. TRBV21-1 represents a pseudogene. This CDR3 contains 20 residues. CDR3 sequence reads: CASSSSGLAGGPDRTDTQYF. In DNA form, the CDR3 reads TGTGCCAGCAGCTCCTCAGGACTAGCGGGAGGGCCGGATAGAACAGATACGCAGTATTTT.

This clonotype was detected ten times or more. The CDR3, as DNA: TGTGCCAGCAGCATCCGGACTAGCGGAGCCGGGGAGCTGTTTTTT. As protein: CASSIRTSGAGELFF. This rearrangement joins TRBV9 to TRBJ2-2; TRBD2 matches at 10 bases. The CDR3 is 15 amino acids. Germline V gene data show CDR1 as SGDLS and CDR2 as YYNGEE. V was pared by 4 bases and J by 6 bases, with 6 bases of the junction left unmatched.

This clonotype appeared many times. The chain couples TRBV9 to TRBJ2-1; D unresolved. Germline V gene lookup returns CDR1 SGDLS and CDR2 YYNGEE. The CDR3 is 15 residues long. V lost 0 bases and J 0 bases, leaving 7 bases between the germline ends. The CDR3 DNA reads TGTGCCAGCAGCGTAGAAGTAAACTCCTACAATGAGCAGTTCTTC. This encodes CASSVEVNSYNEQFF. Combining the CDR3 with reference TRBV9 and TRBJ2-1 gives the whole variable domain DSGVTQTPKHLITATGQRVTLRCSPRSGDLSVYWYQQSLDQGLQFLIQYYNGEERAKGNILERFSAQQFPDLHSELNLSSLELGDSALYFCASSVEVNSYNEQFFGPGTRLTVL.

This clonotype appeared many times. The V and J genes are TRBV9 and TRBJ2-5; D is perhaps TRBD1 (5 bases). The CDR3 contains 11 residues. The germline V gene has CDR1 SGDLS and CDR2 YYNGEE. V was trimmed by 8 bases and J by 4 bases, leaving 9 bases between them. The CDR3, as DNA: TGTGCCAGTAGTAGGGGAGAGACCCAGTACTTC. The encoded protein is CASSRGETQYF.

This clonotype was seen ten or more times. The V gene is TRBV9, the J gene TRBJ2-3; TRBD1 aligns across 11 bases. V gave up 7 bases and J gave up 4 bases; unmatched junction bases: 8. CDR3 length: 15 residues. The germline V gene encodes CDR1 SGDLS and CDR2 YYNGEE. In nucleotides, the CDR3 is TGTGCCAGCGCCCCGGACAGGGGGCGCTCAGATACGCAGTATTTT. Translated: CASAPDRGRSDTQYF.

This clonotype has a count of ten or more. V usage is TRBV9 and J usage is TRBJ2-4; a weak D match, TRBD1 (5 bases). The V gene's germline CDR1 is SGDLS and CDR2 YYNGEE. This CDR3 has 13 residues. V lost 0 bases, J lost 8 bases, and 9 bases lay in between. The CDR3 DNA is TGTGCCAGCAGCGTAGCGGTAGGGGACATTCAGTACTTC. Its translation: CASSVAVGDIQYF.

This clonotype was detected ten times or more. CDR3 DNA: TGTGCCAGCAGCGTATCTGGGTACGCCTACGAGCAGTACTTC. It codes for CASSVSGYAYEQYF. The genes are TRBV9 and TRBJ2-7, with unresolved D. This CDR3 has 14 amino acids. Germline CDR1 reads SGDLS; CDR2 reads YYNGEE. Trimming cost V 1 base and J 2 bases, with 10 bases left between them.

This clonotype was counted many times. CDR3 protein: CASSVGTVEATQYF. The CDR3 DNA is TGTGCCAGCAGCGTAGGGACAGTTGAAGCCACCCAGTACTTC. The chain has TRBV9 and TRBJ2-5; weak D call: TRBD1 (6 bases). Germline CDR1 is SGDLS and CDR2 is YYNGEE. The CDR3 runs 14 residues. The ends were cut back, 0 bases at V and 8 bases at J, with 14 bases in the middle.

In this sample, this clonotype turned up many times. As DNA, the CDR3 is TGTGCCAGCAGCGTAGACACAGGGGGCACTGAAGCTTTCTTT. This encodes CASSVDTGGTEAFF. The V gene is TRBV9, the J gene TRBJ1-1; 8 bases align to TRBD1. CDR1 and CDR2 from the germline V gene are SGDLS and YYNGEE. With V trimmed by 0 bases and J by 4 bases, 2 bases remained unmatched. The CDR3 loop spans 14 amino acids.

The table lists this clonotype with many counts. The CDR3 here is CASSVEAATGELFF. The DNA for the CDR3 is TGTGCCAGCAGCGTAGAGGCAGCCACCGGGGAGCTGTTTTTT. The chain employs TRBV9 and TRBJ2-2; D is unresolved. The CDR3 sequence is 14 residues long. CDR1 is SGDLS and CDR2 is YYNGEE in the germline V gene. V lost 0 bases to trimming and J lost 4 bases, with 7 bases between them.

This chain links TRBV9 with TRBJ2-2; no clear D. Trimming removed 0 bases from V and 6 bases from J, with 12 bases in between. CDR1 is SGDLS and CDR2 is YYNGEE in the germline V gene. There are 15 residues in the CDR3. CDR3 region: CASSVVGKGAGELFF. The CDR3 bases are TGTGCCAGCAGCGTAGTAGGGAAGGGCGCCGGGGAGCTGTTTTTT.

V is TRBV9 and J is TRBJ2-7; D is possibly TRBD1 or TRBD2 (6 bases each). Germline CDR1 reads SGDLS; CDR2 reads YYNGEE. V shed 2 bases and J shed 3 bases, with 15 bases lying between them. The CDR3 is 15 amino acids. The CDR3 reads CASSVGGGSHYEQYF. The CDR3 region has the DNA TGTGCCAGCAGCGTCGGGGGCGGGTCCCACTACGAGCAGTACTTC.

This clonotype was detected many times. The V call is TRBV9, the J call TRBJ1-5, with a tentative D call TRBD1 (5 bases). The CDR3 sequence is 15 residues long. Trimming removed 0 bases from V and 7 bases from J, with 14 bases in between. Looked up from germline, CDR1 is SGDLS and CDR2 is YYNGEE. The CDR3 protein is CASSVGAGAEQPQHF. CDR3 in DNA: TGTGCCAGCAGCGTAGGGGCCGGGGCAGAGCAGCCCCAGCATTTT.

The V gene is TRBV9, the J gene TRBJ2-5, with 7 bases matching TRBD2. Germline CDR1 SGDLS, CDR2 YYNGEE. Germline trimming cut 6 bases from V and 3 bases from J; bases unmatched to any gene: 11. CDR3 length equals 15 residues. CDR3 coding DNA: TGTGCCAGCACCAAGACCGGGACTACTAAAGAGACCCAGTACTTC. Its translation is CASTKTGTTKETQYF.

This clonotype was counted ten times or more. The chain uses TRBV9 and TRBJ2-1; 8 bases fit TRBD2. The CDR3 spans 15 residues. CDR1 SGDLS and CDR2 YYNGEE come from the germline V gene. The ends lost 3 bases at V and 3 bases at J; junction bases unmatched: 5. CDR3 in amino acids: CASSAIAGNYNEQFF. CDR3 sequence (DNA): TGTGCCAGCAGCGCCATAGCGGGGAACTACAATGAGCAGTTCTTC.

In its sample, this clonotype was seen many times. The rearrangement joins TRBV9 to TRBJ2-1; D ambiguous. The CDR3 totals 14 residues. V lost 0 bases to trimming and J lost 10 bases, with 14 bases between them. Per germline, CDR1 SGDLS and CDR2 YYNGEE. DNA of the CDR3: TGTGCCAGCAGCGTAGCTGGGCAGGCCCAAGAGCAGTTCTTC. Amino acid sequence: CASSVAGQAQEQFF.

The table lists this clonotype with many counts. The chain uses TRBV9 and TRBJ1-1; TRBD1 is a possible D gene (6 bases). Per germline, CDR1 SGDLS and CDR2 YYNGEE. V lost 0 bases and J lost 4, with 10 bases in between. CDR3 length: 14 residues. The CDR3: CASSVVRGSTEAFF. The DNA of the CDR3 is TGTGCCAGCAGCGTAGTAAGGGGGAGCACTGAAGCTTTCTTT.

The sample holds many counts of this clonotype. The chain uses TRBV9 and TRBJ2-2, with TRBD2 identical over 8 bases. With 1 base clipped from V and 5 bases from J, the junction kept 1 base outside the gene matches. CDR1 is SGDLS, CDR2 YYNGEE, per germline. The CDR3 is 14 amino acids. In DNA, the CDR3 is TGTGCCAGCAGCGTACGGGGGGGAACCGGGGAGCTGTTTTTT. This codes for CASSVRGGTGELFF.

The V gene is TRBV9, the J gene TRBJ2-1; D is ambiguous. Trimming left V 3 bases short and J 10 bases short, with 11 bases between. This CDR3 spans 12 amino acids. Per germline, CDR1 SGDLS and CDR2 YYNGEE. The CDR3 loop reads CASSATKGEQFF. The DNA of the CDR3 is TGTGCCAGCAGCGCGACGAAAGGGGAGCAGTTCTTC.

This clonotype was seen repeatedly, ten times or more. The J gene is TRBJ1-4, the V gene TRBV9; no clear D gene. Looked up from germline, CDR1 is SGDLS and CDR2 is YYNGEE. This CDR3 has 15 residues. Between the trimmed V and J ends, which lost 0 bases and 3 bases, there was a span of 9 bases. The CDR3 loop reads CASSVAAASNEKLFF. As DNA, the CDR3 is TGTGCCAGCAGCGTAGCGGCAGCCTCTAATGAAAAACTGTTTTTT.

In its sample, this clonotype was seen many times. The CDR3 sequence: CASSVAGTQITGELFF. Written as DNA, the CDR3 is TGTGCCAGCAGCGTGGCCGGGACCCAAATCACCGGGGAGCTGTTTTTT. This chain links TRBV9 with TRBJ2-2; possibly TRBD1 or TRBD2 for D (5 bases each). Germline CDR1 and CDR2: SGDLS and YYNGEE. V dropped 2 bases and J dropped 4 bases, with 15 bases sitting between them. CDR3 size: 16 residues. Supplemented by reference TRBV9 and TRBJ2-2, the full variable domain reads DSGVTQTPKHLITATGQRVTLRCSPRSGDLSVYWYQQSLDQGLQFLIQYYNGEERAKGNILERFSAQQFPDLHSELNLSSLELGDSALYFCASSVAGTQITGELFFGEGSRLTVL.

This clonotype showed up many times. V and J are TRBV9 and TRBJ2-2, with D possibly matching TRBD1 (5 bases). Germline CDR1 and CDR2: SGDLS and YYNGEE. V was trimmed by 3 bases and J by 0 bases, leaving 9 bases between them. CDR3 length: 15 residues. The CDR3 DNA reads as TGTGCCAGCAGCGCGACAGCCACGAACACCGGGGAGCTGTTTTTT. Residues: CASSATATNTGELFF.

This clonotype occurred many times. The chain uses TRBV9 and TRBJ2-3; 10 nucleotides line up with TRBD2. CDR1 SGDLS and CDR2 YYNGEE come from the germline V gene. Trimming took 1 base from V and 9 from J; bases not matched to a gene: 8. CDR3 length: 15 amino acids. Here the CDR3 reads CASSVLAGDAGTQYF. The CDR3 nucleotides are TGTGCCAGCAGCGTACTAGCGGGAGACGCCGGGACGCAGTATTTT.

This clonotype was seen repeatedly, ten times or more. This chain joins TRBV9 and TRBJ2-1; 8 bases are shared with TRBD2. CDR3 length equals 16 residues. CDR1 and CDR2 (germline): SGDLS, YYNGEE. V was pared by 0 bases and J by 9 bases, with 11 bases of the junction left unmatched. Here the CDR3 DNA reads TGTGCCAGCAGCGTAGAGAGCGGGGGCCTAATCGGTGAGCAGTTCTTC. Protein sequence: CASSVESGGLIGEQFF.

The sample holds many counts of this clonotype. V is TRBV9 and J is TRBJ2-5; D is uncertain. In germline, CDR1 is SGDLS, CDR2 YYNGEE. The CDR3 is 12 amino acids. The ends were cut back, 0 bases at V and 2 bases at J, with 2 bases in the middle. The CDR3 nucleotides read TGTGCCAGCAGCGTAGGGCAAGAGACCCAGTACTTC. This translates into CASSVGQETQYF.

The sample holds many counts of this clonotype. The CDR3 sequence is CASSVSGSPSETQYF. Written as DNA, the CDR3 is TGTGCCAGCAGCGTGAGCGGGAGCCCGTCCGAGACCCAGTACTTC. This rearrangement joins TRBV9 to TRBJ2-5; 8 bases are shared with TRBD2. V lost 2 bases and J lost 5; bases outside the gene matches: 8. Germline assignment: CDR1 SGDLS and CDR2 YYNGEE. The CDR3 loop spans 15 amino acids.

This chain links TRBV20-1 with TRBJ1-2; 8 bases map to TRBD1. Germline V gene sequence: CDR1 DFQATT, CDR2 SNEGSKA (reference sequence). J was trimmed by 5 bases and V by 2 bases; bases with no gene match: 4. The CDR3 is made up of 13 amino acids. The CDR3 DNA follows: TGCAGTGCTAGAAGCAGGGGGCGATATGGCTACACCTTC. Encoded protein: CSARSRGRYGYTF.